Listed below are T cell receptor beta chains from one sample, sequenced in a study of CD8 T cells in ankylosing spondylitis. In TCRdb, the 5' RACE reads were re-called with MiXCR into one record per CDR3 protein. This sample has some 33,000 distinct CDR3 sequences, with 12% to 15% found just once. Sequences were obtained from blood. Source of these receptors: a male donor with ankylosing spondylitis or in good health (not recorded which). Both conserved end residues are part of each CDR3. D genes are given only for firm matches. Only some rows state a clone size, as once, few, many or a class for expanded clones.

len	d_gene	v_gene	abundance	j_gene	CDR3aa	CDR3nt
16	TRBD1	TRBV19	NA	TRBJ2-1	CASSRGAGQGTNEQFF	TGTGCCAGTAGCCGTGGGGCAGGACAGGGGACGAATGAGCAGTTCTTC
14	NA	TRBV7-2	NA	TRBJ1-1	CASSLYGANTEAFF	TGTGCCAGCAGCTTGTACGGTGCGAACACTGAAGCTTTCTTT
13	TRBD1	TRBV20-1	NA	TRBJ2-7	CSARGTGPYEQYF	TGCAGTGCTAGAGGGACAGGGCCCTACGAGCAGTACTTC
15	TRBD2	TRBV15	NA	TRBJ2-7	CATSRDGRSPYEQYF	TGTGCCACCAGCAGAGACGGGAGGTCCCCCTACGAGCAGTACTTC
14	NA	TRBV10-3	NA	TRBJ1-1	CAISDMRGGTEAFF	TGTGCCATCAGTGATATGCGGGGGGGCACTGAAGCTTTCTTT
15	TRBD1	TRBV25-1	NA	TRBJ2-1	CASSAGTGSFNEQFF	TGTGCCAGCAGTGCCGGGACAGGGAGTTTCAATGAGCAGTTCTTC
13	NA	TRBV29-1	few	TRBJ2-1	CSVEEGGNNEQFF	TGCAGCGTTGAAGAAGGCGGGAACAATGAGCAGTTCTTC
16	TRBD2	TRBV4-2	few	TRBJ2-3	CASSQDASGGADTQYF	TGTGCCAGCAGCCAAGATGCTAGCGGGGGGGCAGATACGCAGTATTTT
15	TRBD2	TRBV28	few	TRBJ2-5	CASSTGTSPWETQYF	TGTGCCAGCAGTACCGGGACTAGTCCTTGGGAGACCCAGTACTTC
19	TRBD1	TRBV28	medium-sized	TRBJ2-6	CASSSRTGEELFGANVLTF	TGTGCCAGCAGTTCCAGGACAGGGGAAGAATTGTTTGGGGCCAACGTCCTGACTTTC
15	TRBD1	TRBV5-6	NA	TRBJ1-1	CASSPPTGVNTEAFF	TGTGCCAGCAGCCCCCCGACAGGGGTGAACACTGAAGCTTTCTTT
16	NA	TRBV4-2	NA	TRBJ2-5	CASSQVLAPQRETQYF	TGTGCCAGCAGCCAAGTGTTGGCTCCCCAAAGGGAGACCCAGTACTTC
15	NA	TRBV5-1	NA	TRBJ1-1	CASKDRGALNTEAFF	TGCGCCAGCAAGGACAGAGGAGCATTGAACACTGAAGCTTTCTTT
14	TRBD1	TRBV12-3/TRBV12-4	few	TRBJ1-5	CASRTGRSNQPQHF	TGTGCCAGCAGGACAGGGCGTAGCAATCAGCCCCAGCATTTT
14	NA	TRBV4-3	few	TRBJ2-3	CASSQAQLGDTQYF	TGCGCCAGCAGCCAGGCCCAGCTGGGAGATACGCAGTATTTT
15	NA	TRBV12-3/TRBV12-4	few	TRBJ2-1	CASKKAQGVTNEQFF	TGTGCCAGCAAAAAGGCCCAGGGAGTAACGAATGAGCAGTTCTTC
15	NA	TRBV6-5	few	TRBJ2-1	CASSYVAVLGNEQFF	TGTGCCAGCAGTTACGTAGCGGTTCTGGGCAATGAGCAGTTCTTC
15	NA	TRBV5-1	few	TRBJ2-5	CASSPGQSNGKTQYF	TGCGCCAGCAGCCCCGGACAGTCTAACGGGAAGACCCAGTACTTC
13	NA	TRBV7-9	NA	TRBJ2-2	CASNLVSAGELFF	TGTGCCAGCAACTTAGTATCCGCCGGGGAGCTGTTTTTT
15	TRBD1	TRBV6-2/TRBV6-3	few	TRBJ1-6	CASNQLDRVNSPLHF	TGTGCCAGCAACCAACTCGACAGGGTGAATTCACCCCTCCACTTT
14	NA	TRBV15	few	TRBJ2-2	CATSRGTASGELFF	TGTGCCACCAGCAGAGGCACGGCGTCCGGGGAGCTGTTTTTT
13	NA	TRBV7-3	NA	TRBJ1-1	CASSSGTQREAFF	TGTGCCAGCAGCTCAGGGACCCAAAGGGAAGCTTTCTTT
13	NA	TRBV7-2	few	TRBJ2-2	CASSPRQAGELFF	TGTGCCAGCAGCCCAAGACAGGCCGGGGAGCTGTTTTTT
15	TRBD1	TRBV5-1	NA	TRBJ2-1	CASSLVSGGSNEQFF	TGCGCCAGCAGCTTGGTCTCAGGGGGCAGTAATGAGCAGTTCTTC
14	NA	TRBV7-3	NA	TRBJ2-3	CASSLPGLEDTQYF	TGTGCCAGCAGCTTGCCAGGGTTGGAAGATACGCAGTATTTT
17	TRBD2	TRBV7-3	NA	TRBJ2-1	CASSSSGGRLGYNEQFF	TGTGCCAGCAGCTCCTCAGGCGGGAGGTTGGGGTACAATGAGCAGTTCTTC
16	TRBD1	TRBV7-3	few	TRBJ2-2	CASSLDGTGLAGELFF	TGTGCCAGCAGCTTAGATGGGACAGGGCTCGCCGGGGAGCTGTTTTTT
14	NA	TRBV12-3/TRBV12-4	few	TRBJ2-2	CASSPSGYTGELFF	TGTGCCAGCAGTCCTAGTGGGTACACCGGGGAGCTGTTTTTT
14	TRBD1	TRBV12-3/TRBV12-4	few	TRBJ2-7	CASGSGTGLLEQYF	TGTGCCAGCGGTTCCGGGACAGGCCTACTCGAGCAGTACTTC
18	TRBD2	TRBV7-9	few	TRBJ2-3	CASSYGLAGGPGTDTQYF	TGTGCCAGCAGCTACGGACTAGCGGGGGGGCCTGGGACAGATACGCAGTATTTT
13	NA	TRBV12-3/TRBV12-4	many	TRBJ1-1	CASSFRLKTEAFF	TGTGCCAGCAGTTTCCGTTTAAAAACTGAAGCTTTCTTT
14	NA	TRBV19	few	TRBJ1-4	CASRSGSPYEKLFF	TGTGCCAGTAGAAGCGGGTCCCCGTATGAAAAACTGTTTTTT
15	TRBD1	TRBV7-2	NA	TRBJ2-7	CASSLHGQGSYEQYF	TGTGCCAGCAGCTTACATGGACAGGGATCCTACGAGCAGTACTTC
15	NA	TRBV20-1	few	TRBJ1-4	CSARRGGGLGGKLFF	TGCAGTGCTAGACGCGGGGGGGGACTGGGTGGAAAACTGTTTTTT
15	NA	TRBV20-1	few	TRBJ2-3	CSASPGEALTDTQYF	TGCAGTGCTAGCCCCGGGGAGGCCCTCACAGATACGCAGTATTTT
15	NA	TRBV6-2/TRBV6-3	few	TRBJ2-3	CASSPRRTSTDTQYF	TGTGCCAGCAGTCCCCGGAGGACTAGCACAGATACGCAGTATTTT
10	NA	TRBV12-3/TRBV12-4	NA	TRBJ1-2	CASSTTTETF	TGTGCCAGCAGTACCACGACAGAAACCTTC
17	TRBD2	TRBV5-1	medium-sized	TRBJ2-1	CASSFMGLAGVYNEQFF	TGCGCCAGCAGCTTTATGGGACTAGCGGGGGTTTACAATGAGCAGTTCTTC
15	NA	TRBV29-1	NA	TRBJ2-7	CSVVDVKGTTGEQYF	TGCAGCGTTGTAGACGTGAAGGGCACAACGGGGGAGCAGTACTTC
15	NA	TRBV19	few	TRBJ2-5	CASARSRGVQETQYF	TGTGCCAGTGCTCGCTCCAGGGGGGTCCAAGAGACCCAGTACTTC
14	NA	TRBV28	few	TRBJ1-5	CASSVTGANQPQHF	TGTGCCAGCAGTGTGACAGGTGCCAATCAGCCCCAGCATTTT
13	NA	TRBV5-6	NA	TRBJ2-4	CASSLGGGDIQYF	TGTGCCAGCAGCTTGGGTGGCGGGGACATTCAGTACTTC
13	NA	TRBV5-6	many	TRBJ2-1	CASRIQGSGEQFF	TGTGCCAGCAGAATACAGGGTTCGGGTGAGCAGTTCTTC
15	NA	TRBV5-1	few	TRBJ2-3	CASSPGWRGADTQYF	TGCGCCAGCAGCCCTGGTTGGCGGGGAGCAGATACGCAGTATTTT
15	TRBD2	TRBV5-1	few	TRBJ2-1	CASSRTSGRVDEQFF	TGCGCCAGCAGTCGGACTAGCGGGAGAGTCGATGAGCAGTTCTTC